This TCR beta chain comes out of a study of OX40 agonist ivuxolimab in advanced cancers. Study-level background: Ivuxolimab, which targeted the costimulatory receptor OX40 (CD134), was an agonistic, fully human IgG2 monoclonal antibody. The paper describes the monotherapy dose-escalation part (N of about 50 patients) of the phase I trial of ivuxolimab. Among the roughly 50 dose-escalation patients, approximately 20 had hepatocellular carcinoma, about 15 melanoma, 9 renal cell carcinoma and 9 head and neck cancer. Prior anti-PD-1, anti-PD-L1 or anti-CTLA-4 therapy was permitted, and checkpoint inhibitors had been received by around 39% of dose-escalation patients. Partial responses were achieved by three dose-escalation patients, of whom one had hepatocellular carcinoma and two had cutaneous melanoma. In the dose-escalation cohort, 82.7% of patients were male, and the mean age was roughly 60 years with a range of roughly 20 to 79. Intravenous ivuxolimab was administered to patients every 2 weeks at six dose levels: 0.01, 0.1, 0.3, 1.5, 3 and 10 mg/kg. The point of sequencing TCRbeta in the periphery was to test whether ivuxolimab changed TCR sequence diversity and drove clonal T-cell expansion. The study at large found these results: In partial responders in the 0.1-3.0 mg/kg groups, normalized peripheral clonal expansion was found to be among the lowest, especially among CD8+ T cells. The antigen specificity of the clonally expanded peripheral T cells was not determined. Clonal expansion of both CD4+ and CD8+ blood T cells was observed from baseline to week 6 at doses 0.1 to 3.0 mg/kg. On average, CD8+ T cells showed more expanded clones than CD4+ T cells after ivuxolimab. Low levels of normalized T-cell clonal expansion were also seen in some nonresponding patients.

Patients with autoimmune disease history or receiving systemic immunosuppression were excluded from the trial. Peripheral blood for TCR sequencing was drawn from every dose cohort at baseline, at cycle 4 day 1 and at cycle 7 day 1. The samples were drawn from a first-in-human, open-label, multicenter phase I dose-escalation trial of ivuxolimab. Adults with locally advanced or metastatic head and neck squamous cell, hepatocellular, melanoma or renal cell carcinoma were enrolled in the trial. Before TCR sequencing, CD4+ T cells and CD8+ T cells from peripheral blood were sorted into separate populations. A note on this clone: Its recognized antigen is unknown. It has no much larger one-base neighbor in the sample; base qualities were not kept.

Clipping removes 2 bases from V and 3 bases from J, with 2 as the unmatched junction base count. CDR1 and CDR2 (SGDLS, YYNGEE) derive from the germline V gene. The cysteine opens and the phenylalanine closes a CDR3 of 14 amino acids. Left in the record is the CDR3 DNA by itself, 42 bases read in frame from the first base. For sequencing of the TCRbeta CDR3 region, genomic DNA was extracted from the sorted cells. TCRbeta CDR3 regions were sequenced using the immunoSEQ Assay. This immuneACCESS table, as held by TCRdb, lists in-frame sequences with V and J called but not all clones. Of the missing ones, under half trace to an unresolved V gene in checked studies; the others have no known cause. The sample table shows more than 60,000 clones, and 90% are seen once. The ten largest clones take up about 0.35% of the sample.

Material: CD4+ or CD8+ T cells sorted from blood, obtained in a trial of the OX40 agonist ivuxolimab. The V and J genes are TRBV9 and TRBJ2-3, and 8 junctional nucleotides match TRBD2. The TCR originated in an adult with an advanced solid tumor such as melanoma, head and neck, liver or kidney cancer. The sequenced DNA: TGTGCCAGCAGCGTGCGGGGGGAAACAGATACGCAGTATTTT. This sequence encodes CASSVRGETDTQYF. Reference TRBV9 and TRBJ2-3 proteins supply the regions before and after the CDR3; the full variable domain is: DSGVTQTPKHLITATGQRVTLRCSPRSGDLSVYWYQQSLDQGLQFLIQYYNGEERAKGNILERFSAQQFPDLHSELNLSSLELGDSALYFCASSVRGETDTQYFGPGTRLTVL.